Detailed here is one T cell receptor beta chain. The sample is drawn from a study of shared clonotypes between healthy human individuals. Overall study context: CD8 memory received one plate per donor, CD8 naive two, CD4 memory three and CD4 naive three.

Naive CD8 cells, CD45RO-negative and positively selected for CCR7, excluded terminally differentiated effector memory CD45RA+ cells. Those who donated were healthy HIV-negative adults, with no recent acute infections or vaccinations reported. Generated by immunoSEQ multiplex PCR, the TCRdb table keeps only in-frame clones and is missing some. The table lists around 2,000,000 clones, just over 90% of them singletons, with around 1.7% in the top ten. This receptor was identified in a man aged 18 to 30 in good health. Some clones in this sample may be carry-over from other donors' samples. The specimen sequenced was naive CD8+ T cells from PBMCs.

CDR3 nucleotide sequence: TGTGCCAGCAGCCCGGCGGGGGGGGTTTGGACTGGAAACACCATATATTTT. Translating it yields CASSPAGGVWTGNTIYF. The chain has TRBV9 and TRBJ1-3, with D perhaps TRBD1 (5 bases). Germline CDR1 is SGDLS and CDR2 is YYNGEE. Trimming removed 4 bases from V and 2 bases from J, with 19 bases in between. This CDR3 has 17 residues.